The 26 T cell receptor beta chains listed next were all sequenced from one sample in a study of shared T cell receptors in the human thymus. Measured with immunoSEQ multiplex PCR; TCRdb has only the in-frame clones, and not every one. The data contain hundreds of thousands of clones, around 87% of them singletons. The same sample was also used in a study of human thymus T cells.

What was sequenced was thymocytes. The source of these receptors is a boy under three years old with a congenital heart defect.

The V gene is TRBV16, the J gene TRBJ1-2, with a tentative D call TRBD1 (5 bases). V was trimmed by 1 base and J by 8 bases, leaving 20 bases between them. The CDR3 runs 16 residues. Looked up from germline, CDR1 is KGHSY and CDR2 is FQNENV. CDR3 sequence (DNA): TGTGCCAGCAGCCAATTCCCCGCCACCAGGGAAGGAGGCTACACCTTC. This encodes CASSQFPATREGGYTF.

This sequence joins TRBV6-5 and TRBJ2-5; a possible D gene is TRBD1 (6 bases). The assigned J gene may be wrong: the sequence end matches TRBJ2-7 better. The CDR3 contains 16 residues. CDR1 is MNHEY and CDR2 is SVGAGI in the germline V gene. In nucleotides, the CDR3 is TGTGCCAGCAGTTACTCGATCCGTTACAGGGTCTACGAGCAGTACTTC. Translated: CASSYSIRYRVYEQYF.

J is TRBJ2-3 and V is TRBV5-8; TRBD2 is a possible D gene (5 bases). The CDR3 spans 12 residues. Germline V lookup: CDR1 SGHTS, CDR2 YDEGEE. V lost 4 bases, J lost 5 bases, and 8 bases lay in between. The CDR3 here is CASSLRGDTQYF. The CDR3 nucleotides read TGTGCCAGCAGCCTCCGGGGAGATACGCAGTATTTT.

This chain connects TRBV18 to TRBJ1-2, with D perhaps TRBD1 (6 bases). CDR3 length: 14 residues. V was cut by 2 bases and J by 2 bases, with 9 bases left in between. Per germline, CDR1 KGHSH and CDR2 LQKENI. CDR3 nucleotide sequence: TGTGCCAGCTCACCAGGTACAGGGAACTATGGCTACACCTTC. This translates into CASSPGTGNYGYTF.

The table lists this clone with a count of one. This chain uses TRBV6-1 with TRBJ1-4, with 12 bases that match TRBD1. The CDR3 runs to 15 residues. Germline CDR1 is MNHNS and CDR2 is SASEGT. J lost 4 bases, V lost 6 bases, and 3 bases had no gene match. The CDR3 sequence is CASRGQGASNEKLFF. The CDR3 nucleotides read TGTGCCAGCAGGGGACAGGGGGCGAGTAATGAAAAACTGTTTTTT.

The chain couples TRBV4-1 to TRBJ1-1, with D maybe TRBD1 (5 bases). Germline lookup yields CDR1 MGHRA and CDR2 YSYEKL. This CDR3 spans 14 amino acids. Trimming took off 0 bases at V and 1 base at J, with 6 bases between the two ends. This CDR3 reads CASSQDQGNTEAFF. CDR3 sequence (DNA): TGCGCCAGCAGCCAAGATCAGGGGAACACTGAAGCTTTCTTT.

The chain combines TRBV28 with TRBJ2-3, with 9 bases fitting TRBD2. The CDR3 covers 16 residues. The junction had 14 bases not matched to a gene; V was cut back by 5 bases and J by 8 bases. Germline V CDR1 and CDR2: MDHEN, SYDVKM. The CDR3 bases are TGTGCCAGCAGTCGTGTAAATAGCGGGAGAGGAACTACGCAGTATTTT. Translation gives CASSRVNSGRGTTQYF.

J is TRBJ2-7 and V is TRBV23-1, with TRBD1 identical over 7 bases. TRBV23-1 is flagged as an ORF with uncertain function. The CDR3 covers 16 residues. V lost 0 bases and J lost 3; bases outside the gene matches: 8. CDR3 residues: CASSQSPGTAGYEQYF. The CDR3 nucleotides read TGCGCCAGCAGTCAATCTCCCGGGACAGCAGGCTACGAGCAGTACTTC.

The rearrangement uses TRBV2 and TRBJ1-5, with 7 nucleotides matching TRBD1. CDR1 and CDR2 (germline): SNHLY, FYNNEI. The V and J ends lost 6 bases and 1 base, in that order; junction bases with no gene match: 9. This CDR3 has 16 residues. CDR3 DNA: TGTGCCAGCAGGGACGACAGGGTGCTGAGCAATCAGCCCCAGCATTTT. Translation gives CASRDDRVLSNQPQHF.

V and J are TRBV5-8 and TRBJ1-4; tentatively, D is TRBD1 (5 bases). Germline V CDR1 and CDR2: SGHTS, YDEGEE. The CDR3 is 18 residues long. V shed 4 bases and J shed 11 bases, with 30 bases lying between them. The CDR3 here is CASSATVFRALGFGKLFF. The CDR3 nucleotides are TGTGCCAGCAGCGCGACCGTCTTCAGGGCACTTGGGTTTGGGAAACTGTTTTTT.

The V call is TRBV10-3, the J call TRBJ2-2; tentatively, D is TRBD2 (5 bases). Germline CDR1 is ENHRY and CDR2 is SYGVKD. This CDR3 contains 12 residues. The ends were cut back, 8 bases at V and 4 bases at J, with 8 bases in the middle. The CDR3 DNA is TGTGCCATCGAGGGCCCCACCGGGGAGCTGTTTTTT. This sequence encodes CAIEGPTGELFF.

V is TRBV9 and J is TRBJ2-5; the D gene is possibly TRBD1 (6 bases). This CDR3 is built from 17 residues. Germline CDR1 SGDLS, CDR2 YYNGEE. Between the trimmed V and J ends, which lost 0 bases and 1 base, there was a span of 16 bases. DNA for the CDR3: TGTGCCAGCAGCGTAGGGCTTTTGGGGGACACCCAAGAGACCCAGTACTTC. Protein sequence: CASSVGLLGDTQETQYF.

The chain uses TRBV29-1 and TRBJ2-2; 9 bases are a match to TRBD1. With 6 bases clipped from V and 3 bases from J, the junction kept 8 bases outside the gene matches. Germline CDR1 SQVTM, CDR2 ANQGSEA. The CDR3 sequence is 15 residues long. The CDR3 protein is CSVDAGTGHTGELFF. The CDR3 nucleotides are TGCAGCGTCGACGCCGGGACAGGGCACACCGGGGAGCTGTTTTTT.

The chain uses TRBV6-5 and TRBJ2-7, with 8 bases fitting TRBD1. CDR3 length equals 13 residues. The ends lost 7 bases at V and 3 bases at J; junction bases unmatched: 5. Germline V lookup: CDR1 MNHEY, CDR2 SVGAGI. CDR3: CASTRQGSYEQYF. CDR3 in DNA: TGTGCCAGCACCAGACAGGGGAGCTACGAGCAGTACTTC.

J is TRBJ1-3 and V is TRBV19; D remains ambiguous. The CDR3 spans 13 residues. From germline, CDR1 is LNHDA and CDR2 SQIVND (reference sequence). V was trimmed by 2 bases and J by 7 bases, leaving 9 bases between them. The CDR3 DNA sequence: TGTGCCAGTAGTATAATGCTCGGGAACACCATATATTTT. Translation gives CASSIMLGNTIYF.

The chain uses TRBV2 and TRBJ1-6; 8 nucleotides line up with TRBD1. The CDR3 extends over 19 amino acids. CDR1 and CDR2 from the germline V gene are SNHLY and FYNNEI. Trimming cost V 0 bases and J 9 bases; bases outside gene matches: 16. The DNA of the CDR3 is TGTGCCAGCAGTGAAGCGCCCAGGGGCTCGGACAGGGTTCCTTCACCCCTCCACTTT. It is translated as CASSEAPRGSDRVPSPLHF.

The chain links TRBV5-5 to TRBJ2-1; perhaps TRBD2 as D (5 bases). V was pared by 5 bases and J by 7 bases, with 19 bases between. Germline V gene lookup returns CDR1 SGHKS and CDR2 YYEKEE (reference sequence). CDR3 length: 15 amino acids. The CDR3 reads CASSSDWSEGNEQFF. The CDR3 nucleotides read TGTGCCAGCAGTTCGGACTGGTCTGAGGGAAATGAGCAGTTCTTC.

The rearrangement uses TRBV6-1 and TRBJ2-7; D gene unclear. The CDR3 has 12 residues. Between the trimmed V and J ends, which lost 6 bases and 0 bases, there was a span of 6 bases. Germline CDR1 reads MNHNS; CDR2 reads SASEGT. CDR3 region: CASRQVSYEQYF. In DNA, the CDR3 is TGTGCCAGCAGGCAGGTCTCCTACGAGCAGTACTTC.

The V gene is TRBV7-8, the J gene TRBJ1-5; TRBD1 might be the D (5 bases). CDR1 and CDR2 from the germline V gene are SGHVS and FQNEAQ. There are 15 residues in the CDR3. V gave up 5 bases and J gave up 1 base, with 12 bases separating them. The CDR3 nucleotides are TGTGCCAGCAGCGAACAGGAGTTAAGCAATCAGCCCCAGCATTTT. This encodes CASSEQELSNQPQHF. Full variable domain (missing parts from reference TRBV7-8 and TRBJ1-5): GAGVSQSPRYKVAKRGQDVALRCDPISGHVSLFWYQQALGQGPEFLTYFQNEAQLDKSGLPSDRFFAERPEGSVSTLKIQRTQQEDSAVYLCASSEQELSNQPQHFGDGTRLSIL.

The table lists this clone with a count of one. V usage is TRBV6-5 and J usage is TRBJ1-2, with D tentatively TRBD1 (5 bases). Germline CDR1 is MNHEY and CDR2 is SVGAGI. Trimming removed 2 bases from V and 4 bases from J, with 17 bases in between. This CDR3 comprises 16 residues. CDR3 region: CASSYNRTNWGYGYTF. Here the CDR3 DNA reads TGTGCCAGCAGTTACAATCGGACAAATTGGGGCTATGGCTACACCTTC.

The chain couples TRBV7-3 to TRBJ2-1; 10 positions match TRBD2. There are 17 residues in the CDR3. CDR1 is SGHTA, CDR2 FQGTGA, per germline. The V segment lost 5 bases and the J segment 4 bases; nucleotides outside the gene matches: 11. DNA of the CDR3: TGTGCCAGCAGCCTCACAGCGGGGGGGCCCAGGTACAATGAGCAGTTCTTC. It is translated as CASSLTAGGPRYNEQFF.

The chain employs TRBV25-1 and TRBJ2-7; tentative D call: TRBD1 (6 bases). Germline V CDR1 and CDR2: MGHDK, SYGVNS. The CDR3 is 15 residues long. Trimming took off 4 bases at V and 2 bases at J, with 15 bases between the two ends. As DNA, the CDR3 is TGTGCCAGCAGTGGATCACCACAGGGAACCTACGAGCAGTACTTC. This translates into CASSGSPQGTYEQYF.

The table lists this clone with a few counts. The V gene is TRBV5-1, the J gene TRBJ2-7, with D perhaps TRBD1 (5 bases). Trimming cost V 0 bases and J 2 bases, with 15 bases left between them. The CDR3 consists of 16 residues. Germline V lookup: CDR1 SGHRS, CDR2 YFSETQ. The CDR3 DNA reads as TGCGCCAGCAGCTTGGCCCTAAAGGACAAGCCCTACGAGCAGTACTTC. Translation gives CASSLALKDKPYEQYF.

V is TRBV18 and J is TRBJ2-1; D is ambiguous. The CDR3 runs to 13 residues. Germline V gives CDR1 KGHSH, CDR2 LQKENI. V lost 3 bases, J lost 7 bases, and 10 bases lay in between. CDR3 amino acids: CASSPTPPNEQFF. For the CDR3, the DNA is TGTGCCAGCTCACCTACTCCTCCTAATGAGCAGTTCTTC.

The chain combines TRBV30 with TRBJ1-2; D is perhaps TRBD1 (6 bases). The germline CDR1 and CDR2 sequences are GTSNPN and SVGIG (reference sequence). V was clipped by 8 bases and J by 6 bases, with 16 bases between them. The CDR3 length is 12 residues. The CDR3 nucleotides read TGTGCCGGGGTCCAGGCAGGGGATGGCTACACCTTC. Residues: CAGVQAGDGYTF.

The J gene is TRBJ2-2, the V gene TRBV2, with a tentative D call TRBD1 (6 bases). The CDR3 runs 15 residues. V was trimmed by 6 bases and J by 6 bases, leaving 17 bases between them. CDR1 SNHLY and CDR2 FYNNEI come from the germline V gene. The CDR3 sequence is CASRTNRVNAGELFF. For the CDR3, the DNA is TGTGCCAGCAGGACTAACAGGGTTAACGCCGGGGAGCTGTTTTTT.